The sequence of this TCR beta chain was determined in a study of blood T cell repertoires in COVID-19. Study context: Some COVID-19 samples were acute and others convalescent; all came from the United States, Italy and Spain. Sources were T cells, B-cell-depleted T cells, or PBMCs; the material itself was cDNA or gDNA.

With 6 bases clipped from V and 6 bases from J, the junction kept 8 bases outside the gene matches. The CDR3 runs 14 residues. From germline, CDR1 is MNHEY and CDR2 SVGAGI. Per the original methods: The assay estimated nucleated cells by amplifying reference gene primers. Profiled with immunoSEQ multiplex PCR; TCRdb holds only in-frame clones, not every one. V, J and clone size derive from that table, while D and trimming were established from the DNA sequence. The data show a few hundred thousand clones, over 75% seen once. The sample comprised peripheral blood. The clonotype comes from a woman in her seventies with COVID-19, enrolled during active disease. The chain uses TRBV6-5 and TRBJ2-1; 7 nucleotides align to TRBD2. The DNA of the CDR3 is TGTGCCAGCAGCCCCCCGGGGGGATCCAATGAGCAGTTCTTC. Protein product: CASSPPGGSNEQFF.